This TCR beta chain was profiled in a study of T-cell memory formation after mild COVID-19. Looking at the study overall: Largely donor-specific sequence clusters came from a couple of donors.

This clonotype was detected a few times. The antigen is undetermined. TCRdb re-called the 5' RACE reads with MiXCR, one entry per CDR3 protein. Here the sample spans hundreds of thousands of distinct CDR3 sequences, approximately 13% being singletons. Points from the study as a whole: Within pre-infection memory, some responding clones were found, suggesting cross-reactive memory joined. Second-wave clones that peaked on day 37 lacked confirmed SARS-CoV-2 specificity. Among clones contracting day 15 to 85, CD4/CD8 was balanced, whereas later expanders leaned CD4+.

This receptor was taken from a man younger than 35 who had mild COVID-19 (a few samples of this study predate the infection). Cell type and time point are not known. The specimen was PBMCs or a T cell subset sorted from them (not recorded which).

DNA of the CDR3: TGTGCCAGCACCTCATCCGGGACTAGCGGGGGGGCCGGAGATACGCAGTATTTT. Translating gives CASTSSGTSGGAGDTQYF. The chain combines TRBV7-2 with TRBJ2-3, with TRBD2 identical over 16 bases. The CDR3 length is 18 residues. The germline gives CDR1 SGHTA, CDR2 FQGNSA. V was clipped by 7 bases and J by 5 bases; unmatched bases: 12.